The rows below give T cell receptor beta chains drawn from one sample of a study of blood T cell repertoires in COVID-19. This table comes from immunoSEQ multiplex PCR, and its TCRdb copy is limited to in-frame clones, with some not included. The table has roughly 290,000 clones, 87% seen once. The sequenced sample consisted of PBMCs or T cells enriched from blood (not recorded which). The origin of the receptors is a woman aged 40-49 years who had recovered from COVID-19. CDR3s include the opening cysteine and the closing phenylalanine or tryptophan. Each record gives: CDR3 protein, CDR3 DNA, clone size, D gene, V gene, J gene. The D gene is left open where the match is weak. Size is omitted from some rows. Given values are once, few, many or a class for expanded clones.

CDR3: CASSIGDRVRPEQFF; DNA: TGTGCCAGTAGTATTGGGGACAGAGTTCGACCTGAGCAGTTCTTC; size: -; D: TRBD1; V: TRBV19; J: TRBJ2-1
CDR3: CAWSPAGGATDTQYF; DNA: TGTGCCTGGAGCCCAGCGGGAGGTGCCACAGATACGCAGTATTTT; size: few; D: TRBD2; V: TRBV30; J: TRBJ2-3
CDR3: CASRKPNEKLFF; DNA: TGTGCCAGCAGAAAGCCGAATGAAAAACTGTTTTTT; size: once; D: -; V: TRBV2; J: TRBJ1-4
CDR3: CALNEGTGDEKLFF; DNA: TGTGCCCTCAATGAGGGGACAGGGGATGAAAAACTGTTTTTT; size: once; D: TRBD1; V: TRBV30; J: TRBJ1-4
CDR3: CASSVEGAHTDTQYF; DNA: TGTGCCAGCAGCGTTGAGGGGGCGCACACAGATACGCAGTATTTT; size: -; D: TRBD1; V: TRBV9; J: TRBJ2-3
CDR3: CASSPSLRDYGYTF; DNA: TGTGCCAGCAGCCCATCACTTCGGGACTATGGCTACACCTTC; size: once; D: -; V: TRBV11-2; J: TRBJ1-2
CDR3: CASSYSILETSGEPYNEQFF; DNA: TGTGCCAGCAGTTACTCAATTTTAGAAACTAGCGGGGAACCCTACAATGAGCAGTTCTTC; size: once; D: TRBD2; V: TRBV6-2/TRBV6-3; J: TRBJ2-1
CDR3: CASSDSTSGSIYEQYF; DNA: TGTGCCAGCAGCGATTCAACTAGCGGGAGCATCTACGAGCAGTACTTC; size: few; D: TRBD2; V: TRBV7-8; J: TRBJ2-7
CDR3: CASSFPGSRYEQYF; DNA: TGTGCCAGCAGCTTCCCCGGGAGCCGATACGAGCAGTACTTC; size: -; D: -; V: TRBV7-9; J: TRBJ2-7
CDR3: CAWSAKGQGGEKLFF; DNA: TGTGCCTGGAGTGCTAAAGGACAGGGAGGGGAAAAACTGTTTTTT; size: -; D: TRBD1; V: TRBV30; J: TRBJ1-4
CDR3: CASSLARDRVSYTF; DNA: TGTGCCAGCAGCTTAGCCCGAGACAGGGTTAGTTACACCTTC; size: once; D: TRBD1; V: TRBV7-9; J: TRBJ1-2
CDR3: CASSRTKGPGGYTF; DNA: TGTGCCAGCAGCCGAACGAAGGGGCCCGGGGGCTACACCTTC; size: -; D: -; V: TRBV28; J: TRBJ1-2
CDR3: CAWSAPTLAGPAGEQFF; DNA: TGTGCCTGGAGTGCCCCGACCCTGGCGGGGCCGGCCGGTGAGCAGTTCTTC; size: -; D: -; V: TRBV30; J: TRBJ2-1
CDR3: CASSFAGVADTQYF; DNA: TGCGCCAGCAGCTTCGCGGGAGTGGCAGATACGCAGTATTTT; size: -; D: TRBD2; V: TRBV5-1; J: TRBJ2-3
CDR3: CASSPSPGQGYEQYF; DNA: TGTGCCAGCAGCCCAAGTCCGGGACAGGGTTACGAGCAGTACTTC; size: -; D: TRBD1; V: TRBV9; J: TRBJ2-7
CDR3: CASSFSIAASSGEQYF; DNA: TGTGCCAGCAGCTTCTCTATAGCGGCTTCATCGGGCGAGCAGTACTTC; size: many; D: -; V: TRBV28; J: TRBJ2-7
CDR3: CASSGDRYNEQFF; DNA: TGTGCCAGCAGTGGTGACAGGTACAATGAGCAGTTCTTC; size: few; D: -; V: TRBV6-2/TRBV6-3; J: TRBJ2-1
CDR3: CASSSTGANEKLFF; DNA: TGTGCCAGCAGCTCGACAGGGGCAAATGAAAAACTGTTTTTT; size: -; D: TRBD1; V: TRBV7-9; J: TRBJ1-4
CDR3: CASSTGAGTRGNEQFF; DNA: TGTGCCAGTAGTACAGGAGCCGGGACTAGGGGGAATGAGCAGTTCTTC; size: -; D: TRBD2; V: TRBV19; J: TRBJ2-1
CDR3: CASSLAFSGGYEQYF; DNA: TGTGCCAGCAGCTTAGCGTTCTCGGGAGGCTACGAGCAGTACTTC; size: few; D: TRBD2; V: TRBV7-2; J: TRBJ2-7
CDR3: CASTPGSGASYEQYF; DNA: TGTGCCAGCACCCCTGGGAGCGGAGCCTCCTACGAGCAGTACTTC; size: few; D: -; V: TRBV6-2/TRBV6-3; J: TRBJ2-7
CDR3: CANGDIEYGELFF; DNA: TGTGCCAACGGGGACATTGAGTACGGGGAGCTGTTTTTT; size: -; D: -; V: TRBV10-3; J: TRBJ2-2
CDR3: CASSLQGRETQYF; DNA: TGTGCCAGCTCACTCCAGGGCAGGGAGACCCAGTACTTC; size: -; D: -; V: TRBV18; J: TRBJ2-5
CDR3: CASSAGTGLTGELFF; DNA: TGTGCCAGCAGTGCGGGGACAGGGCTCACCGGGGAGCTGTTTTTT; size: -; D: TRBD1; V: TRBV13; J: TRBJ2-2
CDR3: CASSRTPGRTSGRGTDTQYF; DNA: TGTGCCAGCAGCAGAACACCCGGGAGGACTAGCGGGAGGGGCACAGATACGCAGTATTTT; size: once; D: TRBD2; V: TRBV2; J: TRBJ2-3
CDR3: CSVVLAGVVEQFF; DNA: TGCAGCGTTGTCCTAGCGGGAGTAGTTGAGCAGTTCTTC; size: -; D: TRBD2; V: TRBV29-1; J: TRBJ2-1
CDR3: CSASVMEQYF; DNA: TGCAGTGCCTCAGTAATGGAGCAGTACTTC; size: -; D: -; V: TRBV20-1; J: TRBJ2-7
CDR3: CASSLDRGSSYNEQFF; DNA: TGTGCCAGCAGCTTAGACCGGGGGAGCTCCTACAATGAGCAGTTCTTC; size: -; D: -; V: TRBV7-8; J: TRBJ2-1
CDR3: CASSPTSGETQYF; DNA: TGTGCCAGCTCGCCGACTAGCGGGGAGACCCAGTACTTC; size: -; D: TRBD2; V: TRBV18; J: TRBJ2-5
CDR3: CASIESGNSNQPQHF; DNA: TGTGCCAGCATAGAGTCAGGCAATAGCAATCAGCCCCAGCATTTT; size: -; D: -; V: TRBV2; J: TRBJ1-5
CDR3: CAPGAGREREQYF; DNA: TGTGCCCCTGGGGCGGGACGCGAACGCGAGCAGTACTTC; size: -; D: -; V: TRBV19; J: TRBJ2-7
CDR3: CASSPGDQETQYF; DNA: TGTGCCAGTTCTCCGGGAGACCAAGAGACCCAGTACTTC; size: -; D: -; V: TRBV5-8; J: TRBJ2-5
CDR3: CASRDTGGRYEQYF; DNA: TGTGCCAGCAGGGACACAGGGGGCAGGTACGAGCAGTACTTC; size: -; D: TRBD1; V: TRBV28; J: TRBJ2-7
CDR3: CASSLVGGNEQFF; DNA: TGTGCCAGCAGTTTAGTTGGGGGGAATGAGCAGTTCTTC; size: -; D: -; V: TRBV28; J: TRBJ2-1
CDR3: CASSLQEGSGSEQFF; DNA: TGTGCCAGCAGTTTACAAGAGGGTAGCGGGAGTGAGCAGTTCTTC; size: -; D: TRBD2; V: TRBV28; J: TRBJ2-1
CDR3: CASGGAGEGEKLFF; DNA: TGTGCCAGTGGCGGTGCAGGGGAGGGCGAAAAACTGTTTTTT; size: -; D: -; V: TRBV28; J: TRBJ1-4
CDR3: CASSFSGVGFNTEAFF; DNA: TGCGCCAGCAGCTTTTCAGGGGTCGGGTTTAACACTGAAGCTTTCTTT; size: few; D: -; V: TRBV5-1; J: TRBJ1-1
CDR3: CSASTQAGVYGYTF; DNA: TGCAGTGCTAGTACCCAAGCGGGCGTCTATGGCTACACCTTC; size: -; D: -; V: TRBV20-1; J: TRBJ1-2
CDR3: CASSLYGQLNTEAFF; DNA: TGTGCCAGCAGCTTGTACGGACAGCTGAACACTGAAGCTTTCTTT; size: -; D: -; V: TRBV5-8; J: TRBJ1-1
CDR3: CASSPPAGNSGNTIYF; DNA: TGTGCCAGCAGTCCGCCTGCAGGGAACTCTGGAAACACCATATATTTT; size: -; D: -; V: TRBV28; J: TRBJ1-3
CDR3: CASIGGSSYNSPLHF; DNA: TGTGCCAGCATCGGTGGGAGCTCCTATAATTCACCCCTCCACTTT; size: -; D: -; V: TRBV28; J: TRBJ1-6
CDR3: CASSSFGRGYQETQYF; DNA: TGTGCCAGCAGCTCCTTCGGACGGGGGTACCAAGAGACCCAGTACTTC; size: -; D: -; V: TRBV5-6; J: TRBJ2-5
CDR3: CASSGSGSNEQYF; DNA: TGTGCCAGCAGCGGGAGCGGGAGTAACGAGCAGTACTTC; size: -; D: TRBD2; V: TRBV7-9; J: TRBJ2-7
CDR3: CASSVGLADIWKQYF; DNA: TGTGCCAGTAGTGTCGGACTAGCGGACATCTGGAAGCAGTACTTC; size: -; D: TRBD2; V: TRBV19; J: TRBJ2-7
CDR3: CASSFSRPATQYF; DNA: TGTGCCAGCAGCTTTTCCAGGCCCGCGACCCAGTACTTC; size: -; D: -; V: TRBV11-1; J: TRBJ2-5
CDR3: CASSITLAGDTQYF; DNA: TGTGCCAGCAGCATAACTTTAGCGGGAGATACGCAGTATTTT; size: -; D: TRBD2; V: TRBV7-2; J: TRBJ2-3
CDR3: CASSLGTTRGDSPLHF; DNA: TGTGCCAGCAGCTTGGGGACAACCAGGGGGGATTCACCCCTCCACTTT; size: -; D: TRBD1; V: TRBV5-6; J: TRBJ1-6
CDR3: CASSLALSAINSPLHF; DNA: TGTGCCAGCAGCTTAGCGCTATCAGCGATAAATTCACCCCTCCACTTT; size: -; D: -; V: TRBV7-8; J: TRBJ1-6
CDR3: CSVATGVEQYF; DNA: TGCAGCGTTGCGACAGGGGTCGAGCAGTACTTC; size: -; D: TRBD1; V: TRBV29-1; J: TRBJ2-7
CDR3: CASAQAGANYEQYF; DNA: TGCGCCAGCGCCCAGGCGGGGGCTAATTACGAGCAGTACTTC; size: -; D: -; V: TRBV5-1; J: TRBJ2-7
CDR3: CASSLYNSPLHF; DNA: TGTGCCAGCAGTCTCTATAATTCACCCCTCCACTTT; size: once; D: -; V: TRBV27; J: TRBJ1-6
CDR3: CSASPGQGRNNSPLHF; DNA: TGCAGTGCTAGTCCGGGACAGGGACGGAATAATTCACCCCTCCACTTT; size: -; D: TRBD1; V: TRBV20-1; J: TRBJ1-6
CDR3: CASSFGQGVSSGNTIYF; DNA: TGTGCCAGCAGTTTTGGACAGGGGGTGAGCTCTGGAAACACCATATATTTT; size: -; D: TRBD1; V: TRBV28; J: TRBJ1-3
CDR3: CASSPGLAGAYEQYF; DNA: TGTGCCAGCAGTCCTGGACTAGCGGGGGCCTACGAGCAGTACTTC; size: -; D: TRBD2; V: TRBV27; J: TRBJ2-7
CDR3: CASSQERGETQYF; DNA: TGTGCCAGCAGCCAAGAGAGAGGAGAGACCCAGTACTTC; size: -; D: -; V: TRBV3-1/TRBV3-2; J: TRBJ2-5
CDR3: CASSDRETIDTQYF; DNA: TGTGCCAGCAGTGATCGGGAAACCATAGATACGCAGTATTTT; size: once; D: -; V: TRBV2; J: TRBJ2-3
CDR3: CASSLGGQPNNEQFF; DNA: TGTGCCAGCAGTTTAGGCGGGCAGCCAAACAATGAGCAGTTCTTC; size: -; D: -; V: TRBV28; J: TRBJ2-1
CDR3: CASKGTGGGNYEQYF; DNA: TGCGCCAGCAAAGGGACAGGGGGAGGGAACTACGAGCAGTACTTC; size: -; D: TRBD1; V: TRBV4-1; J: TRBJ2-7